The 13 T cell receptor beta chains presented below share a single source sample, sequenced in a study of T cell responses to AZD1222 COVID-19 vaccine. Clones were sequenced by immunoSEQ multiplex PCR, and TCRdb holds only the in-frame ones, with some missing. The sample contains about 120,000 clones, around nine tenths of which appear only once. The sample here was peripheral blood, taken 28 days after the second AZD1222 dose. The origin of the receptors is an adult who received the AZD1222 COVID-19 vaccine.

The J gene is TRBJ1-2, the V gene TRBV4-2, with a tentative D call TRBD1 (5 bases). The V end lost 0 bases, the J end lost 2 bases, and 13 bases lay between the germline ends. Germline V gene sequence: CDR1 LGHNA, CDR2 YNFKEQ. This CDR3 is built from 16 residues. DNA for the CDR3: TGTGCCAGCAGCCAAGAAAGTGTGGCAGGGAACTATGGCTACACCTTC. As protein: CASSQESVAGNYGYTF.

This clone was picked up one time. The chain employs TRBV9 and TRBJ2-5, with D unresolved. The V gene's germline CDR1 is SGDLS and CDR2 YYNGEE. V shed 0 bases and J shed 2 bases, with 8 bases lying between them. The CDR3 has 14 residues. Written as DNA, the CDR3 is TGTGCCAGCAGCGTAGGACACTTACAAGAGACCCAGTACTTC. Protein: CASSVGHLQETQYF.

The chain recombines TRBV6-6 with TRBJ2-1; the match to TRBD2 covers 7 bases. This CDR3 is built from 14 residues. With V trimmed by 2 bases and J by 9 bases, 7 bases remained unmatched. Germline V gives CDR1 MNHNY, CDR2 SVGAGI (reference sequence). CDR3 bases: TGTGCCAGCAGTTACCCGACTAGCTCGGGTGAGCAGTTCTTC. Its translation is CASSYPTSSGEQFF.

The J gene is TRBJ1-5, the V gene TRBV11-1; D remains unclear. This CDR3 region has 15 residues. Trimming pared 5 bases from V and 3 bases from J, leaving 14 bases between. Per germline, CDR1 SGHAT and CDR2 FQDESV (reference sequence). The CDR3 DNA reads TGTGCCAGCAGCCAGGACGGATTAAACAATCAGCCCCAGCATTTT. Protein: CASSQDGLNNQPQHF. Full variable domain (remainder filled in from reference TRBV11-1 and TRBJ1-5): EAEVAQSPRYKITEKSQAVAFWCDPISGHATLYWYRQILGQGPELLVQFQDESVVDDSQLPKDRFSAERLKGVDSTLKIQPAELGDSAMYLCASSQDGLNNQPQHFGDGTRLSIL.

The J gene is TRBJ1-5, the V gene TRBV2; D not certain. The CDR3 consists of 13 residues. V was shortened by 8 bases and J by 2 bases, with 10 bases between the two germline ends. Germline CDR1 is SNHLY and CDR2 is FYNNEI. The CDR3 loop reads CASGSTGNQPQHF. For the CDR3, the DNA is TGTGCCAGCGGCAGCACGGGCAATCAGCCCCAGCATTTT.

V is TRBV19 and J is TRBJ2-3; 9 bases agree with TRBD2. This CDR3 has 15 amino acids. Germline V gene data show CDR1 as LNHDA and CDR2 as SQIVND (reference sequence). V was pared by 3 bases and J by 4 bases, with 5 bases of the junction left unmatched. The CDR3 loop reads CASSIKAGGPDTQYF. The CDR3 coding sequence is TGTGCCAGTAGTATTAAAGCGGGAGGCCCAGATACGCAGTATTTT.

This sequence joins TRBV2 and TRBJ1-5; no firm D call. CDR1 and CDR2 (germline): SNHLY, FYNNEI. This CDR3 is 14 amino acids long. V was shortened by 3 bases and J by 4 bases, with 10 bases between the two germline ends. CDR3 amino acids: CASSERNMNQPQHF. CDR3 DNA: TGTGCCAGCAGTGAGAGGAACATGAATCAGCCCCAGCATTTT.

The chain employs TRBV28 and TRBJ2-3; TRBD2 matches at 11 bases. The V segment lost 7 bases and the J segment 0 bases; nucleotides outside the gene matches: 21. CDR1 MDHEN and CDR2 SYDVKM come from the germline V gene. The CDR3 has 21 amino acids. The CDR3 sequence: CASIPVGGEASGRISTDTQYF. CDR3 nucleotide sequence: TGTGCCAGCATCCCCGTAGGTGGGGAAGCTAGCGGGAGGATTAGCACAGATACGCAGTATTTT.

The V gene is TRBV10-3, the J gene TRBJ2-1, with D perhaps matching TRBD2 (5 bases). The CDR3 totals 17 residues. V lost 2 bases to trimming and J lost 4 bases, with 18 bases between them. The germline gives CDR1 ENHRY, CDR2 SYGVKD. CDR3 loop: CAISEPERASRYNEQFF. The DNA for the CDR3 is TGTGCCATCAGTGAGCCTGAGAGGGCTTCTAGGTACAATGAGCAGTTCTTC.

The V call is TRBV5-1, the J call TRBJ1-5; D gene uncertain. The germline V gene has CDR1 SGHRS and CDR2 YFSETQ. V shed 0 bases and J shed 0 bases, with 7 bases lying between them. The CDR3 runs 15 residues. CDR3 amino acids: CASSLEGYSNQPQHF. CDR3 DNA: TGCGCCAGCAGCTTGGAAGGTTATAGCAATCAGCCCCAGCATTTT.

This clone was seen once. The chain employs TRBV3-1 (or the pseudogene TRBV3-2) and TRBJ1-1; no firm D call. Per germline, CDR1 LGHDT and CDR2 YNNKEL (reference sequence). This CDR3 region has 15 residues. V lost 4 bases to trimming and J lost 1 base, with 13 bases between them. In DNA form, the CDR3 reads TGTGCCAGCAGCCCAAGCGGGCAGCCGAACACTGAAGCTTTCTTT. Translating gives CASSPSGQPNTEAFF.

This chain joins TRBV7-2 and TRBJ1-5, with D possibly matching TRBD1 (6 bases). The CDR3 loop spans 15 amino acids. Trimming cost V 4 bases and J 6 bases, with 16 bases left between them. The germline V gene encodes CDR1 SGHTA and CDR2 FQGNSA. CDR3 nucleotide sequence: TGTGCCAGCAGCTCAAGGACCGGAGGGGGTCAGCCCCAGCATTTT. Protein: CASSSRTGGGQPQHF.

The CDR3 spells CASSRDRGGTEAFF. The CDR3, as DNA: TGCGCCAGCAGCCGGGACAGGGGTGGAACTGAAGCTTTCTTT. J is TRBJ1-1 and V is TRBV4-1; the match to TRBD1 covers 10 bases. CDR1 is MGHRA, CDR2 YSYEKL, per germline. CDR3 size: 14 residues. V shed 4 bases, J shed 5 bases, and the junction held 4 bases outside the gene matches.